This T cell receptor (beta chain) is drawn from a study of blood T cell repertoires in COVID-19. Study in general: The samples span acute and convalescent COVID-19 from the United States, Italy and Spain. Sample material is recorded as cDNA or gDNA derived from T cells, B-cell-depleted T cells, or PBMCs.

In the authors' methods: From reference gene primer amplification, estimates of nucleated cell counts were derived. Method: immunoSEQ multiplex PCR; TCRdb's copy keeps in-frame clones and lacks some. Clone size and V and J calls were adopted from that table, with D and trimming inferred from the DNA. The repertoire includes about 220,000 clones, roughly 84% of them detected once, and approximately 4% sits in the top ten. This CDR3 has 14 residues. From germline, CDR1 is SQVTM and CDR2 ANQGSEA. With 3 bases removed from V and 0 bases from J, the gap between germline ends came to 9 bases. This receptor was taken from a woman older than 75 with acute or convalescent COVID-19. This rearrangement joins TRBV29-1 to TRBJ2-1; D not certain. Sequenced: peripheral blood. DNA for the CDR3: TGCAGCGTTGACCCCTCTTTCTCCTACAATGAGCAGTTCTTC. The encoded protein is CSVDPSFSYNEQFF.